Described below is a single T cell receptor (beta chain) sequence and its context. The repertoire was sequenced with immunoSEQ multiplex PCR; TCRdb's copy has only in-frame clones and lacks some. Among about 77,000 clones listed, 92% were seen once. These data originate in a study of human versus mouse CDR3 diversity and MHC coevolution. This CDR3 region has 16 residues. Germline-derived CDR1 and CDR2 are LGHNA and YNFKEQ. V lost 5 bases and J lost 5, with 18 bases in between. The gene calls are TRBV4-2 and TRBJ2-2; D is possibly TRBD2 (6 bases). The source is a person aged 25-75 years in good health. The sample was naive CD4+ T cells from blood. As to subset: CD45RO-negative CD62L-positive naive CD4 T cells. The CDR3 DNA is TGTGCCAGCAGCATCGGGGCTAGCGACAAAACCGGGGAGCTGTTTTTT. It translates to CASSIGASDKTGELFF.